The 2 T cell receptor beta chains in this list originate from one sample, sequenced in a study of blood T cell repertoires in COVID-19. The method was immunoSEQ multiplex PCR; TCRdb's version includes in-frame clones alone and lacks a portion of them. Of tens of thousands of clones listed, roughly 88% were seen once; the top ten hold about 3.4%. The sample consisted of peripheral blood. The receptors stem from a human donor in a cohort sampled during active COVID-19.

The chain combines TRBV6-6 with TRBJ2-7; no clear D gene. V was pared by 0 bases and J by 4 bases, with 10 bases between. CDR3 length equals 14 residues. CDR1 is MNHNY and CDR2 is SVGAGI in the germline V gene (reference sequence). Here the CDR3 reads CASSYSIGLYEQYF. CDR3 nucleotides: TGTGCCAGCAGTTACTCGATCGGGTTATACGAGCAGTACTTC.

The CDR3 coding sequence is TGTGCCAGCAGCCCAGTAGCGGGAGGAGACACCGGGGAGCTGTTTTTT. It is translated as CASSPVAGGDTGELFF. V and J are TRBV4-2 and TRBJ2-2, with 10 nucleotides matching TRBD2. V gave up 4 bases and J gave up 3 bases; unmatched junction bases: 5. This CDR3 region has 16 residues. Germline V CDR1 and CDR2: LGHNA, YNFKEQ.